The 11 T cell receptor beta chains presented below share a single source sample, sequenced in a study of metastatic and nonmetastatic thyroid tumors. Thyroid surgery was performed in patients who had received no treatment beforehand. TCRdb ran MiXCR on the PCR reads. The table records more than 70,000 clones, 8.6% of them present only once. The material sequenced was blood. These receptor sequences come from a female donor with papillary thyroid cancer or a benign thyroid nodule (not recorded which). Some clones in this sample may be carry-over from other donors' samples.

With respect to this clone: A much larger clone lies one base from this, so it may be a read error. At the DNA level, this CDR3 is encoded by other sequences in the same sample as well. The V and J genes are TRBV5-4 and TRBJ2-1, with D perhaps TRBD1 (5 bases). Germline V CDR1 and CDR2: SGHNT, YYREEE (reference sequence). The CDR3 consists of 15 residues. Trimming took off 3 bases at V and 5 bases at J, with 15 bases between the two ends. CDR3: CASSWGGGRDNEQFF. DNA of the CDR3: TGTGCCAGCAGCTGGGGCGGTGGGCGCGACAATGAGCAGTTCTTC.

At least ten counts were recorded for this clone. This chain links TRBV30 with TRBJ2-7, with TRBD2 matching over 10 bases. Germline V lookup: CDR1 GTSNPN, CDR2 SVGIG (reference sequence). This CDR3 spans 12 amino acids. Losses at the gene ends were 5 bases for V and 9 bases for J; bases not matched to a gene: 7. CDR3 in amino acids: CAWSVAGGWQYF. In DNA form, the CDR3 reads TGTGCCTGGTCCGTAGCGGGGGGTTGGCAGTACTTC.

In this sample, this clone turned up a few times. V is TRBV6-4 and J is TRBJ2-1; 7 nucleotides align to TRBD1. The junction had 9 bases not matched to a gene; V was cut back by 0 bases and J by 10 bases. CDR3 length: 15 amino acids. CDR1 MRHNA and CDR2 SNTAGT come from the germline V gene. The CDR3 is CASSDSATGSREQFF. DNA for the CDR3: TGTGCCAGCAGTGACTCCGCGACAGGGTCTAGGGAGCAGTTCTTC.

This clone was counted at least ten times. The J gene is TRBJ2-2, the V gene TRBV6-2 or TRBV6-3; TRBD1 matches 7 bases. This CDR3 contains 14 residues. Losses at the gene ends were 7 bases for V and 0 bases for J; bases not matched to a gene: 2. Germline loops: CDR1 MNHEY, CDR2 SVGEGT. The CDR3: CASTGQSNTGELFF. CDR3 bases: TGTGCCAGCACGGGACAGTCGAACACCGGGGAGCTGTTTTTT.

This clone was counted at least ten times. CDR3 sequence (DNA): TGTGCCAGCAGCCAGGGGGAAAATTCACCCCTCCACTTT. It translates to CASSQGENSPLHF. The chain carries TRBV6-1 and TRBJ1-6, with TRBD1 identical over 7 bases. This CDR3 spans 13 amino acids. The V gene end was trimmed by 6 bases and the J gene end by 7 bases; junction bases not matched to a gene: 3. Germline V gene lookup returns CDR1 MNHNS and CDR2 SASEGT.

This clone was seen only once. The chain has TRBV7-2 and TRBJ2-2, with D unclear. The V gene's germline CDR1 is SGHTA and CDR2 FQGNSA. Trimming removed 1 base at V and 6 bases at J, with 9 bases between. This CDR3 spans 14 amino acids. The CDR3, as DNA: TGTGCCAGCAGCTTAGACGCGGTGCCCGGGGAGCTGTTTTTT. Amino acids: CASSLDAVPGELFF.

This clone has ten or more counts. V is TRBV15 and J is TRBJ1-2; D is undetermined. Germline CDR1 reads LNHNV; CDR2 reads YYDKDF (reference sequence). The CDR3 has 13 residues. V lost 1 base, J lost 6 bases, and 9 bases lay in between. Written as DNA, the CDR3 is TGTGCCACCAGCAGAGTTTTTGGGAATGGCTACACCTTC. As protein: CATSRVFGNGYTF.

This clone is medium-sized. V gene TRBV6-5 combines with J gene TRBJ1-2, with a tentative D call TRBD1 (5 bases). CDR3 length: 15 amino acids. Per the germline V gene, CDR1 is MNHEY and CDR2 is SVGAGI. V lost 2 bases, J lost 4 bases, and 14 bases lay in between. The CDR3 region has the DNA TGTGCCAGCAGTTACACCCAGGGTGGTGGCTATGGCTACACCTTC. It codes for CASSYTQGGGYGYTF.

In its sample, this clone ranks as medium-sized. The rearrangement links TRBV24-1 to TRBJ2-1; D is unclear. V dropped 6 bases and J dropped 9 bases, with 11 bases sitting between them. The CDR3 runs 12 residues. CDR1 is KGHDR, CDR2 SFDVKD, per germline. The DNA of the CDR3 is TGTGCCACCAGTCTTTTGGCTGGTGAGCAGTTCTTC. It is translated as CATSLLAGEQFF.

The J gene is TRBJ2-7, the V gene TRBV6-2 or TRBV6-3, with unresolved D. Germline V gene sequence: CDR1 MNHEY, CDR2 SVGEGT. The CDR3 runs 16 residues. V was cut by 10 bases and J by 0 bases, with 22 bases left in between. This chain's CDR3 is CAISYGEGIISYEQYF. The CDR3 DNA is TGTGCCATTAGTTACGGCGAAGGCATTATCTCCTACGAGCAGTACTTC.

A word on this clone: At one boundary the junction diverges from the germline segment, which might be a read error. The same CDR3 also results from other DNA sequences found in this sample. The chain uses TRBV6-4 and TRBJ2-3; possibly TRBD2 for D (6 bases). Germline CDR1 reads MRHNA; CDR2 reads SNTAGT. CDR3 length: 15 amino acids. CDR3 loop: CASSPDSGTVDTQYF. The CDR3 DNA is TGTGCCAGCAGTCCGGATAGCGGCACGGTAGATACGCAGTACTTT.